The next 27 T cell receptor beta chains were all read from a single sample in a study of early T cells in non-severe SARS-CoV-2 infection. TCRdb re-analysed the 5' RACE reads in MiXCR, keeping a single row per CDR3 protein. The data show around 80,000 distinct CDR3 sequences, around 11% seen once. The sequencing used whole blood, collected at baseline. These receptors came from an adult who was a healthcare worker with PCR-confirmed SARS-CoV-2 infection or an uninfected control (not recorded which).

The chain has TRBV7-3 and TRBJ2-7; TRBD2 agrees at 8 bases. V was clipped by 3 bases and J by 1 base; unmatched bases: 2. Germline lookup yields CDR1 SGHTA and CDR2 FQGTGA. The CDR3 totals 14 residues. CDR3 region: CASSFSGDSYEQYF. For the CDR3, the DNA is TGTGCCAGCAGCTTTAGCGGGGATTCCTACGAGCAGTACTTC.

This clonotype has a count of ten or more. The V gene is TRBV12-2, the J gene TRBJ1-5; the table's D gene call, TRBD1, was not cross checked with the DNA. TRBV12-2 is a recognized pseudogene. The length of the CDR3 is 15 residues. CDR3 loop: CASRLVMLGDQPQHF. The DNA for the CDR3 is TGTGCAAGTCGCTTAGTAATGCTGGGGGATCAGCCCCAGCATTTT.

This chain connects TRBV7-9 to TRBJ2-3, with D perhaps matching TRBD1 (5 bases). Per the germline V gene, CDR1 is SEHNR and CDR2 is FQNEAQ (reference sequence). The CDR3 has 14 residues. Deletions cut 3 bases from V and 7 bases from J, with 14 bases between. The CDR3 region is CASSFDQGFHTQYF. Written as DNA, the CDR3 is TGTGCCAGCAGCTTTGATCAGGGTTTCCATACGCAGTATTTT.

V and J are TRBV20-1 and TRBJ1-1; the match to TRBD1 covers 8 bases. CDR1 is DFQATT and CDR2 is SNEGSKA in the germline V gene (reference sequence). The CDR3 has 13 residues. Unmatched junction bases numbered 4, after V lost 6 bases and J lost 1 base. The CDR3 is CSAPTGANTEAFF. CDR3 bases: TGCAGTGCCCCGACAGGGGCGAACACTGAAGCTTTCTTT.

The CDR3 DNA follows: TGTGCCAGCAGTTTCACCGGGCCCCCAAACGAGCAGTTCTTC. Amino acid sequence: CASSFTGPPNEQFF. The J gene is TRBJ2-1, the V gene TRBV7-3, with unresolved D. V lost 6 bases, J lost 10 bases, and 19 bases lay in between. Germline V gene sequence: CDR1 SGHTA, CDR2 FQGTGA. The CDR3 is made up of 14 amino acids.

V is TRBV29-1 and J is TRBJ1-1; D gene uncertain. CDR3 length: 12 amino acids. The germline V and J ends were trimmed by 3 bases and 0 bases, with 5 bases remaining between them. Germline V CDR1 and CDR2: SQVTM, ANQGSEA. The CDR3 DNA is TGCAGCGTTGATGCGGTGAACACTGAAGCTTTCTTT. It specifies CSVDAVNTEAFF.

This clonotype was counted ten times or more. Compared with germline, one end of the junction differs, possibly owing to a read error. The chain recombines TRBV12-5 with TRBJ2-3; D perhaps matches TRBD2 (6 bases). The germline V gene has CDR1 LGHNT and CDR2 FRNRAP. This CDR3 spans 13 amino acids. CDR3 nucleotide sequence: TGTACTAGCACACTCCGGGACACAGATACGCAGTATTTT. Protein product: CTSTLRDTDTQYF.

This clonotype has a count of ten or more. J is TRBJ1-1 and V is TRBV7-3, with D unclear. The CDR3 sequence is 13 residues long. Germline CDR1 is SGHTA and CDR2 is FQGTGA. V was clipped by 0 bases and J by 8 bases, with 10 bases between them. The CDR3 coding sequence is TGTGCCAGCAGCTTAACGGTACGGGCAGAAGCTTTCTTT. Translating gives CASSLTVRAEAFF.

In its sample, this clonotype was seen once. The V call is TRBV12-3 or TRBV12-4, the J call TRBJ1-2, with D unresolved. Trimming cost V 5 bases and J 3 bases, with 16 bases left between them. The CDR3 sequence is 15 residues long. In DNA form, the CDR3 reads TGTGCCAGCAGTCCCGATCTGGACGGAGACTATGGCTACACCTTC. It encodes CASSPDLDGDYGYTF.

This clonotype has ten or more counts. The V and J genes are TRBV28 and TRBJ2-5, with 7 positions matching TRBD2. Trimming took 5 bases from V and 7 from J; bases not matched to a gene: 7. This CDR3 comprises 13 residues. Germline V gene data show CDR1 as MDHEN and CDR2 as SYDVKM. The CDR3 coding sequence is TGTGCCAGCAGTCCCGGGACGGGAGGGACCCAGTACTTC. This translates into CASSPGTGGTQYF.

V gene TRBV7-2 combines with J gene TRBJ2-1; TRBD1 agrees at 7 bases. CDR1 and CDR2 from the germline V gene are SGHTA and FQGNSA. Germline trimming cut 1 base from V and 6 bases from J; bases unmatched to any gene: 6. The CDR3 covers 15 residues. This chain's CDR3 is CASSLEPTGPNEQFF. The CDR3 DNA reads as TGTGCCAGCAGCTTAGAACCGACAGGGCCCAATGAGCAGTTCTTC.

There are a few counts of this clonotype. The chain has TRBV6-2 or TRBV6-3 and TRBJ2-5; no clear D gene. In germline, CDR1 is MNHEY, CDR2 SVGEGT. V lost 4 bases and J 2 bases, leaving 8 bases between the germline ends. The CDR3 is 13 residues long. As DNA, the CDR3 is TGTGCCAGCAGTTGGACCCAGCAAGAGACCCAGTACTTC. It translates to CASSWTQQETQYF.

This clonotype has a handful of counts. The chain couples TRBV6-1 to TRBJ1-6; 7 bases are a match to TRBD1. V gave up 5 bases and J gave up 6 bases; unmatched junction bases: 7. CDR3 size: 15 residues. CDR1 is MNHNS, CDR2 SASEGT, per germline. The CDR3 spells CASSLQGGSNSPLHF. The DNA of the CDR3 is TGTGCCAGCAGTCTGCAGGGGGGTAGTAATTCACCCCTCCACTTT.

The sample holds many counts of this clonotype. This chain links TRBV7-9 with TRBJ2-6; unclear D gene. Deletions cut 5 bases from V and 0 bases from J, with 8 bases between. The CDR3 runs 15 residues. The germline gives CDR1 SEHNR, CDR2 FQNEAQ (reference sequence). The CDR3 reads CASSPGNSGANVLTF. CDR3 nucleotide sequence: TGTGCCAGCAGCCCTGGGAACTCTGGGGCCAACGTCCTGACTTTC.

The V call is TRBV5-1, the J call TRBJ2-7; TRBD2 aligns across 9 bases. The J segment lost 3 bases and the V segment lost 8 bases, leaving 6 bases of the junction unmatched. The CDR3 is made up of 13 amino acids. Germline CDR1 and CDR2: SGHRS and YFSETQ. As DNA, the CDR3 is TGCGCCAGTACATCTAGCGGGGACTACGAGCAGTACTTC. This codes for CASTSSGDYEQYF.

The sample holds many counts of this clonotype. This chain joins TRBV11-2 and TRBJ2-1; D is possibly TRBD2 (6 bases). Germline V gives CDR1 SGHAT, CDR2 FQNNGV. The CDR3 totals 13 residues. The ends were cut back, 5 bases at V and 6 bases at J, with 11 bases in the middle. Here the CDR3 reads CASSAERVNEQFF. CDR3 sequence (DNA): TGTGCCAGCAGCGCCGAGCGGGTCAATGAGCAGTTCTTC.

The sample holds many counts of this clonotype. J is TRBJ2-7 and V is TRBV30; D not resolved. Trimming removed 3 bases from V and 2 bases from J, with 8 bases in between. CDR3 length: 12 amino acids. The germline V gene has CDR1 GTSNPN and CDR2 SVGIG (reference sequence). The CDR3 loop is CAWRPKTYEQYF. In DNA, the CDR3 is TGTGCCTGGAGACCTAAAACCTACGAGCAGTACTTC.

This clonotype has a handful of counts. The chain carries TRBV11-2 and TRBJ2-1, with D perhaps assigned TRBD1 or TRBD2 (5 bases each). The germline CDR1 and CDR2 sequences are SGHAT and FQNNGV. Trimming cost V 6 bases and J 4 bases, with 16 bases left between them. The CDR3 is 15 residues long. The DNA for the CDR3 is TGTGCCAGCAGATCCCCGGGGCGGGCTTACAATGAGCAGTTCTTC. Translation: CASRSPGRAYNEQFF.

The sample holds a few counts of this clonotype. This chain uses TRBV6-2 or TRBV6-3 with TRBJ2-5; no firm D call. CDR1 MNHEY and CDR2 SVGEGT come from the germline V gene. V was pared by 1 base and J by 4 bases, with 7 bases between. CDR3 length: 13 residues. CDR3 loop: CASSYWGPETQYF. The CDR3 DNA follows: TGTGCCAGCAGTTACTGGGGTCCAGAGACCCAGTACTTC.

The rearrangement joins TRBV20-1 to TRBJ1-2, with D unresolved. V was pared by 3 bases and J by 4 bases, with 12 bases between. Germline assignment: CDR1 DFQATT and CDR2 SNEGSKA (reference sequence). This CDR3 spans 13 amino acids. The CDR3 protein is CSASFAILYGYTF. In DNA form, the CDR3 reads TGCAGTGCTAGCTTTGCGATTCTCTATGGCTACACCTTC.

The rearrangement joins TRBV28 to TRBJ1-2, with TRBD1 identical over 7 bases. This CDR3 is built from 16 residues. V was pared by 6 bases and J by 2 bases, with 12 bases of the junction left unmatched. Germline values: CDR1 MDHEN, CDR2 SYDVKM. CDR3 DNA sequence: TGTGCCAGCAGATTTCAGGGGGGGATTCCCAACTATGGCTACACCTTC. It translates to CASRFQGGIPNYGYTF.

This clonotype has ten or more counts. V usage is TRBV20-1 and J usage is TRBJ2-5; 13 bases map to TRBD2. J gave up 3 bases and V 3 bases, and 4 bases lay outside the gene matches. Germline CDR1 and CDR2: DFQATT and SNEGSKA (reference sequence). The CDR3 is made up of 15 amino acids. As DNA, the CDR3 is TGCAGTGCTAGGGACGGGACTAGCGGGGAAGAGACCCAGTACTTC. Its protein product is CSARDGTSGEETQYF.

V usage is TRBV3-1 and J usage is TRBJ2-1; unclear D gene. The CDR3 is made up of 14 amino acids. Trimming left V 4 bases short and J 6 bases short, with 13 bases between. Germline V gene lookup returns CDR1 LGHDT and CDR2 YNNKEL (reference sequence). The DNA for the CDR3 is TGTGCCAGCAGCCCCCACCATCTAGGCAATGAGCAGTTCTTC. Residues: CASSPHHLGNEQFF.

With regard to this clonotype: A much more abundant neighbour one base away suggests this may be a read error. The gene calls are TRBV5-6 and TRBJ2-3; possibly TRBD1 for D (6 bases). V shed 4 bases and J shed 7 bases, with 13 bases lying between them. There are 13 residues in the CDR3. Per the germline V gene, CDR1 is SGHDT and CDR2 is YYEEEE. The CDR3 nucleotides read TGTGCCAGCAGCGTGGGACACTCCAATACGCAGTATTTT. It is translated as CASSVGHSNTQYF.

J is TRBJ2-3 and V is TRBV10-3; possible D gene TRBD1, 5 bases. The CDR3 covers 15 residues. Germline V lookup: CDR1 ENHRY, CDR2 SYGVKD. V shed 4 bases and J shed 0 bases, with 11 bases lying between them. The CDR3, as DNA: TGTGCCATCAGTGGGGGCAACCCTAGCACAGATACGCAGTATTTT. Translation: CAISGGNPSTDTQYF.

The chain couples TRBV6-5 to TRBJ1-2, with D tentatively TRBD1 (6 bases). The germline V gene encodes CDR1 MNHEY and CDR2 SVGAGI. Trimming removed 4 bases from V and 2 bases from J, with 11 bases in between. The CDR3 length is 14 residues. The CDR3, as DNA: TGTGCCAGCAGTTCACCGACAGGCAACTATGGCTACACCTTC. Translation gives CASSSPTGNYGYTF.

V is TRBV20-1 and J is TRBJ1-1; D gene uncertain. V was clipped by 2 bases and J by 5 bases, with 15 bases between them. The CDR3 contains 14 residues. Per the germline V gene, CDR1 is DFQATT and CDR2 is SNEGSKA (reference sequence). The DNA of the CDR3 is TGCAGTGCTAGAAGCAGTGGAACGGAGACTGAAGCTTTCTTT. Amino acid sequence: CSARSSGTETEAFF.